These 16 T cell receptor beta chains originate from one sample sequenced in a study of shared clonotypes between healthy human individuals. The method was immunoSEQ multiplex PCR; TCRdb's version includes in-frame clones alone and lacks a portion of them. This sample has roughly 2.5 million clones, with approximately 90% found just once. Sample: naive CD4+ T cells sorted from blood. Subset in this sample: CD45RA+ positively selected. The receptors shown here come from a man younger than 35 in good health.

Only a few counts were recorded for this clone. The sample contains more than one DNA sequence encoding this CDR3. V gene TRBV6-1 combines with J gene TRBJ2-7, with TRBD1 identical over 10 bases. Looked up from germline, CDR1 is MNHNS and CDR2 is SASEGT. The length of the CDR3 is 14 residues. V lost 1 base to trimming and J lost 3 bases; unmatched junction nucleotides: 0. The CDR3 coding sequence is TGTGCCAGCAGTGAAGGGACAGGGGGCTACGAGCAGTACTTC. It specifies CASSEGTGGYEQYF.

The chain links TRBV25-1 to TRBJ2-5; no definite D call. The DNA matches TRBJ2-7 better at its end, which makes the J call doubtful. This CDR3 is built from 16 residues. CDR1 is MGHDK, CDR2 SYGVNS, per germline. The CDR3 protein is CASSPVGRTSNYEQYF. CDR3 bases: TGTGCCAGCAGCCCCGTGGGCCGAACATCCAACTACGAGCAGTACTTC.

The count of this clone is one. CDR3 sequence: CASSTTGAGTDTQYF. In DNA form, the CDR3 reads TGTGCCAGCAGCACCACAGGGGCTGGCACAGATACGCAGTATTTT. The chain has TRBV11-2 and TRBJ2-3; 7 bases match TRBD1. The V and J ends lost 5 bases and 1 base, in that order; junction bases with no gene match: 6. The CDR3 length is 15 residues. Germline loops: CDR1 SGHAT, CDR2 FQNNGV. Full variable domain (remainder filled in from reference TRBV11-2 and TRBJ2-3): EAGVAQSPRYKIIEKRQSVAFWCNPISGHATLYWYQQILGQGPKLLIQFQNNGVVDDSQLPKDRFSAERLKGVDSTLKIQPAKLEDSAVYLCASSTTGAGTDTQYFGPGTRLTVL.

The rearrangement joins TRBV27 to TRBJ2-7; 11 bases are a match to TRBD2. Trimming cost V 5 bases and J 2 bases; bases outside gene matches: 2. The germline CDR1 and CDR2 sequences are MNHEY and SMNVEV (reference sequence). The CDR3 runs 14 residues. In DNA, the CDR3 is TGTGCCAGCAGTCCTAGCGGGAGGACCTACGAGCAGTACTTC. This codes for CASSPSGRTYEQYF.

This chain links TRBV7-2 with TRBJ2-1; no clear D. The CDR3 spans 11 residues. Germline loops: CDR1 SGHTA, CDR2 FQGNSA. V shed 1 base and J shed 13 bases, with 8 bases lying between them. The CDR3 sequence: CASSLGVNQFF. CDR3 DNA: TGTGCCAGCAGCTTAGGGGTAAATCAGTTCTTC.

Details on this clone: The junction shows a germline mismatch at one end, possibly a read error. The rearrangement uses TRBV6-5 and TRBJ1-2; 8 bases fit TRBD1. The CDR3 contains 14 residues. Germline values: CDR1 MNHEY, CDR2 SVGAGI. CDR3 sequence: CASSNSPGGDGYTF. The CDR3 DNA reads TGTGCCAGCAGTAACTCCCCAGGGGGCGATGGCTACACCTTC.

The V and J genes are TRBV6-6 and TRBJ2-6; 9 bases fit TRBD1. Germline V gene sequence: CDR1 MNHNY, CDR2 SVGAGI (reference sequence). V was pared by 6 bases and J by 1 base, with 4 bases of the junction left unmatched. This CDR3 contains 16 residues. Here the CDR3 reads CASRQGAESGANVLTF. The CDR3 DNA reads TGTGCCAGCAGACAGGGGGCCGAATCTGGGGCCAACGTCCTGACTTTC.

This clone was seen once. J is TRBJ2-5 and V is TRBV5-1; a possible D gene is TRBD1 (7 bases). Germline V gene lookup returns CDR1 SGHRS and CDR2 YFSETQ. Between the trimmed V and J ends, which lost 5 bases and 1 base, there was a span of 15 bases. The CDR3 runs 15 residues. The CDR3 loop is CASRDSGGSQETQYF. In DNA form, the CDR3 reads TGCGCCAGCAGGGATTCAGGGGGGAGCCAAGAGACCCAGTACTTC.

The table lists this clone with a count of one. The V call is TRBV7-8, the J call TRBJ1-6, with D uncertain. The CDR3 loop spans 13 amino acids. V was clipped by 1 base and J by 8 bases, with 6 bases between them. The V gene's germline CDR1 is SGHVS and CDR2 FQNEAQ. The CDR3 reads CASSLVEDSPLHF. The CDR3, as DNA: TGTGCCAGCAGCTTAGTGGAGGATTCACCCCTCCACTTT.

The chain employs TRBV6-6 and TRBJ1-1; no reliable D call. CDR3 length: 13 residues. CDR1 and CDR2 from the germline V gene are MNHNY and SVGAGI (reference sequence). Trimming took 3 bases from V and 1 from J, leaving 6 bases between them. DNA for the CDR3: TGTGCCAGCAGTTATATGGCGAACACTGAAGCTTTCTTT. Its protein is CASSYMANTEAFF.

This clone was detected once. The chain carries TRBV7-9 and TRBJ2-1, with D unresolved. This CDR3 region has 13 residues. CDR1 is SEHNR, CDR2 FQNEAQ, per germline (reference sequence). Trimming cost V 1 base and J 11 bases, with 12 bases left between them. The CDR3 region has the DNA TGTGCCAGCAGCTTAGTAGGGTTGGCAAAGCAGTTCTTC. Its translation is CASSLVGLAKQFF.

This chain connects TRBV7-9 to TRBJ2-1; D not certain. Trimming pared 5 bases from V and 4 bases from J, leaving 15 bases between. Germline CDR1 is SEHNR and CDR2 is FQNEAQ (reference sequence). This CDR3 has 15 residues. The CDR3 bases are TGTGCCAGCAGCCCCCCAGTTGAGGTTTACAATGAGCAGTTCTTC. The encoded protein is CASSPPVEVYNEQFF.

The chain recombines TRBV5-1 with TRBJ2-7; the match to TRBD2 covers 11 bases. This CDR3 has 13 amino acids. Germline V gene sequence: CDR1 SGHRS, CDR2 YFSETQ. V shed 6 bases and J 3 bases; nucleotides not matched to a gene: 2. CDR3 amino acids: CASNLAGGYEQYF. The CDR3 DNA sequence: TGCGCCAGCAATCTAGCGGGGGGCTACGAGCAGTACTTC.

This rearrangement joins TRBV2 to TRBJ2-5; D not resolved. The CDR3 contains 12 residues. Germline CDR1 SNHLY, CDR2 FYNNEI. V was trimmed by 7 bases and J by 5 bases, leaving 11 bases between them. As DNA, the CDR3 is TGTGCCAGCACCAAGAGTAGGGAGACCCAGTACTTC. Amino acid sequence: CASTKSRETQYF.

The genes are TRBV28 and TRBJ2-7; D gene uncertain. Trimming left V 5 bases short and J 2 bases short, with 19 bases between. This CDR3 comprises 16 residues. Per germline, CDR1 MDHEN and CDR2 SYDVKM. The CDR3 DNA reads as TGTGCCAGCAGTGCACCCCGGGCAGACCCTCCCTACGAGCAGTACTTC. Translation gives CASSAPRADPPYEQYF.

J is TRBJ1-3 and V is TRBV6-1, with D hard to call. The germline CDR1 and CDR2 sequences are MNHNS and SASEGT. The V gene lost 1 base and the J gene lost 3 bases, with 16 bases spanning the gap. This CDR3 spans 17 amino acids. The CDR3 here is CASSEGAVGVYGNTIYF. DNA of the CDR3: TGTGCCAGCAGTGAAGGGGCGGTCGGGGTATATGGAAACACCATATATTTT.